The T cell receptor (beta chain) described here comes from a study of cytomegalovirus exposure and HLA in healthy donors. Germline trimming cut 4 bases from V and 6 bases from J; bases unmatched to any gene: 10. The length of the CDR3 is 17 residues. CDR1 LGHNA and CDR2 YNFKEQ come from the germline V gene. Study conclusions and caveats: What a later analysis reportedly showed was that an Asian-associated ancestry cluster had fewer N-insertions than the approximately 700-donor mean.

Turning to this clone: Its antigen remains unknown.

Primers for the PCR totalled 60 Vbeta and 13 Jbeta. This table comes from immunoSEQ multiplex PCR, and its TCRdb copy is limited to in-frame clones, with some not included. Found here are about 190,000 clones, around three quarters of them singletons; the top ten hold less than 15%. Sequencing input: PBMCs. The chain carries TRBV4-2 and TRBJ2-1; TRBD2 matches at 12 bases. The TCR comes from a woman in her 30s in good health and CMV-seropositive. Written as DNA, the CDR3 is TGTGCCAGCAGCCTCCTTGAGTCTAGCGGGGGGGCCAATGAGCAGTTCTTC. This encodes CASSLLESSGGANEQFF.